The next 19 T cell receptor beta chains were all read from a single sample in a study of blood T cell repertoires in COVID-19. The assay was immunoSEQ multiplex PCR, and TCRdb's table has in-frame clones only and misses some. The sample yields approximately 200,000 clones, about 80% seen once. The sample consisted of PBMCs or T cells enriched from blood (not recorded which). The receptors were sampled from a man in his forties who had recovered from COVID-19.

This clone appeared once. Other DNA variants within this sample encode the same CDR3. The J gene is TRBJ1-2, the V gene TRBV5-1; 10 bases agree with TRBD1. CDR1 and CDR2 (germline): SGHRS, YFSETQ. This CDR3 contains 14 residues. V was pared by 4 bases and J by 4 bases, with 4 bases of the junction left unmatched. In DNA, the CDR3 is TGCGCCAGCAGCGTAGGACAGGGGGGCTATGGCTACACCTTC. Amino acids: CASSVGQGGYGYTF.

The chain carries TRBV6-5 and TRBJ2-4; 7 bases fit TRBD1. The CDR3 has 15 residues. J gave up 4 bases and V 5 bases, and 8 bases lay outside the gene matches. Looked up from germline, CDR1 is MNHEY and CDR2 is SVGAGI. The chain's CDR3 is CASSTRDRLKNIQYF. CDR3 in DNA: TGTGCCAGCAGTACCCGGGACAGATTAAAAAACATTCAGTACTTC.

The chain combines TRBV19 with TRBJ1-5, with 8 nucleotides matching TRBD1. V dropped 4 bases and J dropped 7; count of bases not matched to a gene: 6. Germline V gene lookup returns CDR1 LNHDA and CDR2 SQIVND (reference sequence). This CDR3 contains 14 residues. The CDR3 here is CASSTDRGRQPQHF. In nucleotides, the CDR3 is TGTGCCAGTAGTACCGACAGGGGACGGCAGCCCCAGCATTTT.

This rearrangement joins TRBV29-1 to TRBJ1-2, with D perhaps matching TRBD1 (6 bases). Germline CDR1 is SQVTM and CDR2 is ANQGSEA. The germline V and J ends were trimmed by 6 bases and 7 bases, with 18 bases remaining between them. CDR3 length: 13 amino acids. Here the CDR3 reads CSVAQGSLSGYTF. DNA for the CDR3: TGCAGCGTCGCACAGGGTTCGTTGAGTGGCTACACCTTC.

The chain is built from TRBV11-2 and TRBJ1-1; 10 bases line up with TRBD1. The length of the CDR3 is 15 residues. CDR1 and CDR2 (germline): SGHAT, FQNNGV. V gave up 5 bases and J gave up 6 bases; unmatched junction bases: 9. CDR3 in amino acids: CASSPRTGGMAEAFF. CDR3 DNA: TGTGCCAGCAGCCCAAGGACAGGGGGTATGGCTGAAGCTTTCTTT.

The genes are TRBV28 and TRBJ1-5; the D is unclear. Germline CDR1 MDHEN, CDR2 SYDVKM. The CDR3 runs to 14 residues. V was trimmed by 6 bases and J by 7 bases, leaving 16 bases between them. The chain's CDR3 is CASRAVEALQPQHF. The CDR3 DNA follows: TGTGCCAGCAGGGCCGTCGAGGCATTGCAGCCCCAGCATTTT.

The V gene is TRBV4-1, the J gene TRBJ2-2; 10 bases line up with TRBD1. V lost 4 bases and J lost 4; bases outside the gene matches: 9. Germline values: CDR1 MGHRA, CDR2 YSYEKL. The CDR3 spans 17 residues. CDR3 protein: CASSPRFGQGVTGELFF. CDR3 bases: TGCGCCAGCAGCCCTCGTTTTGGACAGGGGGTCACCGGGGAGCTGTTTTTT.

This chain uses TRBV5-1 with TRBJ1-1, with a tentative D call TRBD1 (6 bases). Trimming shortened V by 3 bases and J by 5 bases, and 14 bases separated the two germline ends. Germline CDR1 reads SGHRS; CDR2 reads YFSETQ. This CDR3 is 14 amino acids long. CDR3 in DNA: TGCGCCAGCAGCTCGAAACAGGGATTGACTGAAGCTTTCTTT. This gives the protein CASSSKQGLTEAFF. Together with reference TRBV5-1 and TRBJ1-1, the CDR3 gives the full variable domain: KAGVTQTPRYLIKTRGQQVTLSCSPISGHRSVSWYQQTPGQGLQFLFEYFSETQRNKGNFPGRFSGRQFSNSRSEMNVSTLELGDSALYLCASSSKQGLTEAFFGQGTRLTVV.

V and J are TRBV6-2 or TRBV6-3 and TRBJ2-2, with TRBD2 identical over 10 bases. The V segment lost 0 bases and the J segment 5 bases; nucleotides outside the gene matches: 9. The CDR3 covers 18 residues. Germline V gives CDR1 MNHEY, CDR2 SVGEGT. DNA of the CDR3: TGTGCCAGCAGTTACTCGCCTAGCGGGGGCCAGTGGACCGGGGAGCTGTTTTTT. It yields the protein CASSYSPSGGQWTGELFF.

The chain joins TRBV12-2 to TRBJ2-3; the D segment call TRBD1 is taken from the table without a DNA check. TRBV12-2 is deemed a pseudogene. The length of the CDR3 is 16 residues. For the CDR3, the DNA is TGTGCAAGTCGCTTAGCAGGACAGGGGGGCACAGATACGCAGTATTTT. Residues: CASRLAGQGGTDTQYF.

The V and J genes are TRBV5-5 and TRBJ2-1; 7 nucleotides agree with TRBD1. Trimming at V came to 4 bases and at J to 8 bases, leaving 12 bases not matched to a gene. Germline-derived CDR1 and CDR2 are SGHKS and YYEKEE (reference sequence). The CDR3 runs to 15 residues. This CDR3 reads CASSQVNPGGDEQFF. The CDR3 region has the DNA TGTGCCAGCAGCCAAGTAAACCCAGGGGGTGATGAGCAGTTCTTC.

This clone was seen only once. The chain links TRBV5-1 to TRBJ2-3; possibly TRBD1 for D (6 bases). Germline values: CDR1 SGHRS, CDR2 YFSETQ. V lost 0 bases and J 5 bases, leaving 16 bases between the germline ends. The CDR3 loop spans 16 amino acids. CDR3 in DNA: TGCGCCAGCAGCTTGGGGGCCTATCAGGGGAGAGATACGCAGTATTTT. This encodes CASSLGAYQGRDTQYF. Supplemented by reference TRBV5-1 and TRBJ2-3, the full variable domain reads KAGVTQTPRYLIKTRGQQVTLSCSPISGHRSVSWYQQTPGQGLQFLFEYFSETQRNKGNFPGRFSGRQFSNSRSEMNVSTLELGDSALYLCASSLGAYQGRDTQYFGPGTRLTVL.

The chain links TRBV3-1 (or the pseudogene TRBV3-2) to TRBJ1-1; 10 bases agree with TRBD1. This CDR3 region has 17 residues. Germline V gene lookup returns CDR1 LGHDT and CDR2 YNNKEL (reference sequence). Trimming at V came to 0 bases and at J to 2 bases, leaving 6 bases not matched to a gene. The CDR3 region has the DNA TGTGCCAGCAGCCAAGATGGGAGACAGGGGGCTAACACTGAAGCTTTCTTT. Amino acid sequence: CASSQDGRQGANTEAFF.

For the CDR3, the DNA is TGTGCCAGCAGCGTTCGGGGGGCCGGTGAAGCTTTCTTT. As protein: CASSVRGAGEAFF. V is TRBV9 and J is TRBJ1-1, with D perhaps matching TRBD1 (6 bases). The CDR3 loop spans 13 amino acids. CDR1 is SGDLS, CDR2 YYNGEE, per germline. Trimming took 2 bases from V and 7 from J, leaving 12 bases between them.

The chain employs TRBV6-2 or TRBV6-3 and TRBJ2-7; D is perhaps TRBD1 (6 bases). This CDR3 is built from 13 residues. The V end was cut by 5 bases, the J end by 5 bases, with 13 bases between. The germline V gene encodes CDR1 MNHEY and CDR2 SVGEGT. The CDR3 reads CASSVNRVHEQYF. For the CDR3, the DNA is TGTGCCAGCAGTGTCAACAGGGTCCACGAGCAGTACTTC.

V gene TRBV29-1 combines with J gene TRBJ1-2, with 7 bases aligning to TRBD1. This CDR3 has 12 residues. V lost 7 bases, J lost 2 bases, and 4 bases stayed unmatched. Germline CDR1 and CDR2: SQVTM and ANQGSEA. The CDR3 protein is CSDRTGNYGYTF. CDR3 nucleotides: TGCAGCGACCGGACAGGAAACTATGGCTACACCTTC.

This clone was recorded a few times. The genes are TRBV2 and TRBJ2-2; possible D gene TRBD2, 5 bases. CDR1 is SNHLY, CDR2 FYNNEI, per germline. The ends were cut back, 6 bases at V and 4 bases at J, with 12 bases in the middle. The CDR3 consists of 14 residues. The DNA for the CDR3 is TGTGCCAGCAGGTCGGAAGGAGGCACCGGGGAGCTGTTTTTT. Its translation: CASRSEGGTGELFF.

The rearrangement links TRBV14 to TRBJ2-3; 9 positions agree with TRBD1. The CDR3 has 17 residues. Trimming at V came to 4 bases and at J to 4 bases, leaving 12 bases not matched to a gene. Per the germline V gene, CDR1 is SGHDN and CDR2 is FVKESK. CDR3 in amino acids: CASSLRQGGYQADTQYF. The CDR3 coding sequence is TGTGCCAGCAGCCTACGACAGGGGGGTTATCAGGCAGATACGCAGTATTTT.

This rearrangement joins TRBV5-8 to TRBJ1-2; maybe TRBD1 (5 bases). There are 14 residues in the CDR3. Trimming took off 2 bases at V and 4 bases at J, with 12 bases between the two ends. The germline gives CDR1 SGHTS, CDR2 YDEGEE. CDR3 protein: CASSFAGRGYGYTF. In nucleotides, the CDR3 is TGTGCCAGCAGCTTCGCGGGGCGAGGCTATGGCTACACCTTC.